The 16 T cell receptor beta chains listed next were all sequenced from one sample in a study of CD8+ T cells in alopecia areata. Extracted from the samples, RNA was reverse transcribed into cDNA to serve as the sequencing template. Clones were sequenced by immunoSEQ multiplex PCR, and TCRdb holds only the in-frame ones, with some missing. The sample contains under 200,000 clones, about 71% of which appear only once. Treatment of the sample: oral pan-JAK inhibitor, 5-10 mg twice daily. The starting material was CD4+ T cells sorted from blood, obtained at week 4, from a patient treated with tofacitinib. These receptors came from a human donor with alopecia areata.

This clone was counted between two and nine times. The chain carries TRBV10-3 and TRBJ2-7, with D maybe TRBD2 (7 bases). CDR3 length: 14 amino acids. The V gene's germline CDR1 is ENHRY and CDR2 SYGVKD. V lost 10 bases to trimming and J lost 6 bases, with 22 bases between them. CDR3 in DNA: TGTGCCACCAGATCGCGGGGGCGGCGGGTCGAGCAGTACTTC. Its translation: CATRSRGRRVEQYF.

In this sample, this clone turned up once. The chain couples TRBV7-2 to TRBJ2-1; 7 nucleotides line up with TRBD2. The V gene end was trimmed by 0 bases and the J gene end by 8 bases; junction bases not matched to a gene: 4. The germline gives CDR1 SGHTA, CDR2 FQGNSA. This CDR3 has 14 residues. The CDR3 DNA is TGTGCCAGCAGCTTAGCACCGACTAGCTATGAGCAGTTCTTC. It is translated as CASSLAPTSYEQFF.

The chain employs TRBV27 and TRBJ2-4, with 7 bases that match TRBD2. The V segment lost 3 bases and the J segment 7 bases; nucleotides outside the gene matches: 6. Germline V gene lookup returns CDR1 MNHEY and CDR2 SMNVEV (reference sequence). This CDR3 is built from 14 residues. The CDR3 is CASSFSGRGNIQYF. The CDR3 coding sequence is TGTGCCAGCAGTTTCTCAGGGCGGGGGAACATTCAGTACTTC.

In DNA form, the CDR3 reads TGCAGTGCTTACAGCCCTCCGACGCAGTATTTT. Its protein is CSAYSPPTQYF. The chain employs TRBV20-1 and TRBJ2-3; no reliable D call. There are 11 residues in the CDR3. V lost 5 bases and J lost 9, with 12 bases in between. Germline V lookup: CDR1 DFQATT, CDR2 SNEGSKA (reference sequence).

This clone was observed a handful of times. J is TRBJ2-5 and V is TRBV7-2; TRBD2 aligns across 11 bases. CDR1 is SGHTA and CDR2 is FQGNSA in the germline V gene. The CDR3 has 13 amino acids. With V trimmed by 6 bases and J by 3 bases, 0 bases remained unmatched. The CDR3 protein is CASRLAGEETQYF. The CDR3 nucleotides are TGTGCCAGCAGACTAGCGGGGGAAGAGACCCAGTACTTC.

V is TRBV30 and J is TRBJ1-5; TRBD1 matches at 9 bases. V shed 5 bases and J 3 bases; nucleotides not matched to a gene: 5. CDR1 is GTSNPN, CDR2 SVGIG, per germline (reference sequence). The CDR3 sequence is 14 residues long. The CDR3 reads CAWDTGGINQPQHF. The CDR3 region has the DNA TGTGCCTGGGACACAGGGGGCATCAATCAGCCCCAGCATTTT. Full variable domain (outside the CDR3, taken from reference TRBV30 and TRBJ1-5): SQTIHQWPATLVQPVGSPLSLECTVEGTSNPNLYWYRQAAGRGLQLLFYSVGIGQISSEVPQNLSASRPQDRQFILSSKKLLLSDSGFYLCAWDTGGINQPQHFGDGTRLSIL.

The CDR3 sequence is CSVVKAGGILGYNEQFF. In DNA, the CDR3 is TGCAGCGTTGTCAAGGCGGGGGGTATCCTGGGCTACAATGAGCAGTTCTTC. The chain joins TRBV29-1 to TRBJ2-1, with 8 bases aligning to TRBD2. In germline, CDR1 is SQVTM, CDR2 ANQGSEA. Trimming at V came to 4 bases and at J to 3 bases, leaving 14 bases not matched to a gene. The CDR3 runs to 17 residues.

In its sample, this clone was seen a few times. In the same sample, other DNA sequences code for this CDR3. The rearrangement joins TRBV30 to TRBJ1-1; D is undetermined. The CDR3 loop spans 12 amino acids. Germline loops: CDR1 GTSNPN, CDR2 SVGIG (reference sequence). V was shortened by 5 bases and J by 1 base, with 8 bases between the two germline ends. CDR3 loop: CAWSRRNTEAFF. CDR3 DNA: TGTGCCTGGTCTCGGCGGAACACTGAAGCTTTCTTT.

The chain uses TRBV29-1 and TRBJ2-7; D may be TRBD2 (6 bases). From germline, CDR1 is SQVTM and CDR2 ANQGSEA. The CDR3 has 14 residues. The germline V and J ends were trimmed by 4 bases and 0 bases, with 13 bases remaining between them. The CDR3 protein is CSVALGGVSYEQYF. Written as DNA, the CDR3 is TGCAGCGTTGCCCTCGGAGGGGTCTCCTACGAGCAGTACTTC.

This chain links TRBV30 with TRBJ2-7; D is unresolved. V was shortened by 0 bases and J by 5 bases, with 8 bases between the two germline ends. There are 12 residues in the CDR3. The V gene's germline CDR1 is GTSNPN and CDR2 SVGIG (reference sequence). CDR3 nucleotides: TGTGCCTGGAGTGTAGGGCAACACGAGCAGTACTTC. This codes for CAWSVGQHEQYF.

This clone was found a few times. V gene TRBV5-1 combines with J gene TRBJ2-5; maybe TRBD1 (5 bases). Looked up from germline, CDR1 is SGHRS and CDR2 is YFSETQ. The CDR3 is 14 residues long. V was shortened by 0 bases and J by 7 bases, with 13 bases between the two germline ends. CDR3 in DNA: TGCGCCAGCAGCTTGGGGGGCGCAGACCGGACCCAGTACTTC. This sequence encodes CASSLGGADRTQYF.

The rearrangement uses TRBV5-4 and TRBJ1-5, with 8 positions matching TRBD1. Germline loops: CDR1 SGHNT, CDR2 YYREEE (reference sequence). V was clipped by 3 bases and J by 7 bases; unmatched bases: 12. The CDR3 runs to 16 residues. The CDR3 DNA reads TGTGCCAGCAGCTCACCACCTGCAGGGGGCGGACAGCCCCAGCATTTT. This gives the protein CASSSPPAGGGQPQHF.

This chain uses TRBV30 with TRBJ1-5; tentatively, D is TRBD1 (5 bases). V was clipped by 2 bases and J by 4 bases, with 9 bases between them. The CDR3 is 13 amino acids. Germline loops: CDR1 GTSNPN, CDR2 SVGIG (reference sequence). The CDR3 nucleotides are TGTGCCTGGAGTCCGGGGCTTAATCAGCCCCAGCATTTT. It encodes CAWSPGLNQPQHF.

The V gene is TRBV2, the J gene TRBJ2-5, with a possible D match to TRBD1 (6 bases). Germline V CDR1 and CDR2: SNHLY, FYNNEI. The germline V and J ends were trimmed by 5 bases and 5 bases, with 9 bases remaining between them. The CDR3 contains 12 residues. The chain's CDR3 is CASSNRAETQYF. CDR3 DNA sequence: TGTGCCAGCAGTAACAGGGCTGAGACCCAGTACTTC. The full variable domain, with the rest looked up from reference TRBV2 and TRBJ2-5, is EPEVTQTPSHQVTQMGQEVILRCVPISNHLYFYWYRQILGQKVEFLVSFYNNEISEKSEIFDDQFSVERPDGSNFTLKIRSTKLEDSAMYFCASSNRAETQYFGPGTRLLVL.

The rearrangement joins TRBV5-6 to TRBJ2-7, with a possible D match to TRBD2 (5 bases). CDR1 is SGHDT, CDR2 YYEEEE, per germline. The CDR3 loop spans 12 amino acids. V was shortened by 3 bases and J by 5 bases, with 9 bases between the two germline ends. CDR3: CASSWTSNEQYF. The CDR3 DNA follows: TGTGCCAGCAGCTGGACTTCAAACGAGCAGTACTTC.

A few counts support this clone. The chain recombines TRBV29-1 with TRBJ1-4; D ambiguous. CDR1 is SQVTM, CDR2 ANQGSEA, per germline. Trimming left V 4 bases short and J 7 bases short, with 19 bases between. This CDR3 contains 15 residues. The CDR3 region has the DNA TGCAGCGTTGGTGGTCCGGGCTTGATCGGTGAAAAACTGTTTTTT. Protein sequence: CSVGGPGLIGEKLFF.